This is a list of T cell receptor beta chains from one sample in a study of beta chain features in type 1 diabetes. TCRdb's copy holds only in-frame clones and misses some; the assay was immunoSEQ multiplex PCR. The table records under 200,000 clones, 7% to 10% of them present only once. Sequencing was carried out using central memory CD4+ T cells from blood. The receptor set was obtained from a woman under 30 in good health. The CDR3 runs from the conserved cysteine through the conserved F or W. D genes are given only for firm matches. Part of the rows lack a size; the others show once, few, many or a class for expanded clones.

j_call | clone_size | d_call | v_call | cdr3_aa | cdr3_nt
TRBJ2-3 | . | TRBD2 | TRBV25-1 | CASSQPPGLAGDF | TGTGCCAGCAGTCAACCTCCGGGACTAGCGGGGGATTTT
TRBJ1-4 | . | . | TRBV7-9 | CASSSPTRAGRGKLFF | TGTGCCAGCAGCTCCCCGACGAGGGCGGGAAGGGGAAAACTGTTTTTT
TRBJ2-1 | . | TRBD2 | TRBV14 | CASSPSSGVDEQFF | TGTGCCAGCAGCCCCTCTAGCGGGGTGGATGAGCAGTTCTTC
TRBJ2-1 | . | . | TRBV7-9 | CASSVVSEQFF | TGTGCCAGCAGCGTTGTTAGTGAGCAGTTCTTC
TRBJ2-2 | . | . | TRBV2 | CASSELGHDTGELFF | TGTGCCAGCAGTGAATTGGGGCACGACACCGGGGAGCTGTTTTTT
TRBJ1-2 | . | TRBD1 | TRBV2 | CASSELGQGAGGYTF | TGTGCCAGCAGTGAACTTGGACAGGGGGCAGGGGGCTACACCTTC
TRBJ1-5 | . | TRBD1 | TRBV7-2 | CASSLDRGPQHF | TGTGCCAGCAGCTTAGACAGGGGGCCCCAGCATTTT
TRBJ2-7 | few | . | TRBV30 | CAWVPLGGNQMEQYF | TGTGCCTGGGTCCCCCTTGGGGGGAACCAGATGGAGCAGTACTTC
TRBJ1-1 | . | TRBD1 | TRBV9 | CASSPRQGVIRDTEAFF | TGTGCCAGCAGCCCGAGACAGGGAGTAATTCGGGACACTGAAGCTTTCTTT
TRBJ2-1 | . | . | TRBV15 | CATSRSPPSASSYNEQFF | TGTGCCACCAGCAGATCACCTCCTAGTGCTAGCTCCTACAATGAGCAGTTCTTC
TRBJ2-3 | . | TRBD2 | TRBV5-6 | CASSLRRGGLADTQYF | TGTGCCAGCAGCTTGCGGCGGGGGGGCCTGGCAGATACGCAGTATTTT
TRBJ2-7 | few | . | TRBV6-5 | CASHLAGLTYEQYF | TGTGCCAGCCATCTGGCAGGTCTTACCTACGAGCAGTACTTC
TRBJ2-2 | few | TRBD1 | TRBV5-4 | CASSGGTPGQGSGELFF | TGTGCCAGCAGCGGCGGAACCCCGGGACAGGGGTCCGGGGAGCTGTTTTTT
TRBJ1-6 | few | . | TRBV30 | CAWSVQHSRSSPLHF | TGTGCCTGGAGTGTACAACACAGCCGATCATCACCCCTCCACTTT
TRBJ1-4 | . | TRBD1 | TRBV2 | CASNGQVVGEKLFF | TGTGCCAGCAACGGACAGGTCGTGGGCGAAAAACTGTTTTTT
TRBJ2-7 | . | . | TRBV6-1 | CASSFQGIEQYF | TGTGCCAGCAGCTTTCAGGGGATTGAGCAGTACTTC
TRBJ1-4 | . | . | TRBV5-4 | CASSAGGGNEKLFF | TGTGCCAGCAGCGCGGGGGGCGGGAATGAAAAACTGTTTTTT
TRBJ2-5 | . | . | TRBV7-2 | CASSPPGRRGETQYF | TGTGCCAGCAGTCCCCCGGGACGGCGGGGAGAGACCCAGTACTTC
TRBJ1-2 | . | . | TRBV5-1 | CASSWETGSGYTF | TGCGCCAGCAGCTGGGAGACAGGAAGCGGCTACACCTTC
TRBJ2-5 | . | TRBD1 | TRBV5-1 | CASSSGQGKETQYF | TGCGCCAGCAGCTCGGGACAGGGGAAAGAGACCCAGTACTTC
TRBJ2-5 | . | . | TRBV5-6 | CASSPFSETQYF | TGTGCCAGCAGCCCGTTCTCTGAGACCCAGTACTTC
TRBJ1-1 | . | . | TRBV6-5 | CASSQTGNTEAFF | TGTGCCAGCAGTCAGACAGGTAACACTGAAGCTTTCTTT
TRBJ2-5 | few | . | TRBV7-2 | CASSRTWGEETQYF | TGTGCCAGCAGCCGGACGTGGGGCGAGGAGACCCAGTACTTC
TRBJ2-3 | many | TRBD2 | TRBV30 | CAGVPSGRAKDTQYF | TGTGCCGGAGTTCCTAGCGGGAGGGCCAAGGATACGCAGTATTTT
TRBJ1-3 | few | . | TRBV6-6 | CASSYTGESSGNTIYF | TGTGCCAGCAGTTACACAGGCGAAAGCTCTGGAAACACCATATATTTT
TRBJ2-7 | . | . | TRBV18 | CASSPRSLYEQYF | TGTGCCAGCTCACCAAGGAGCCTCTACGAGCAGTACTTC
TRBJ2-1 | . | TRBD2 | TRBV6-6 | CASTGLAVDEQFF | TGTGCCAGCACGGGACTAGCGGTCGATGAGCAGTTCTTC
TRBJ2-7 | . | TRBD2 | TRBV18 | CASSPGLAGPYEQYF | TGTGCCAGCTCACCGGGACTAGCGGGTCCCTACGAGCAGTACTTC
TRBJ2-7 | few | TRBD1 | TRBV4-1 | CASSYRDRTYEQYF | TGCGCCAGCAGCTACCGGGACAGGACCTACGAGCAGTACTTC
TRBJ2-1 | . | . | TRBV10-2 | CASREPGSDEQFF | TGCGCCAGCCGGGAGCCAGGTTCAGATGAGCAGTTCTTC
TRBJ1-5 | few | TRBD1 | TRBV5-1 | CASRAGTAGNQPQHF | TGCGCCAGCAGAGCCGGGACAGCGGGTAATCAGCCCCAGCATTTT
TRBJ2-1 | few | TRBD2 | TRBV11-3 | CASSLDRNGRAYFF | TGTGCCAGCAGCTTAGATCGGAACGGGAGGGCCTATTTCTTC
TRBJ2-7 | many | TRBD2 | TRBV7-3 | CASSLTSGATYEQYF | TGTGCCAGCAGCTTAACCAGCGGGGCAACCTACGAGCAGTACTTC
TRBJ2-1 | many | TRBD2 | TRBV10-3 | CAIKGHPTSGYNEQFF | TGTGCCATCAAAGGCCATCCGACTAGCGGATACAATGAGCAGTTCTTC
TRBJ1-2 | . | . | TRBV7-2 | CASSLNAQGDGYTF | TGTGCCAGCAGCTTAAATGCGCAGGGCGATGGCTACACCTTC
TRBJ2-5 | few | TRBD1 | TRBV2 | CASSEIRTGARRETQYF | TGTGCCAGCAGTGAGATCCGGACAGGGGCTCGCAGGGAGACCCAGTACTTC
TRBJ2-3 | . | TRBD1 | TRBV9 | CASSAGQGMDTQYF | TGTGCCAGCAGCGCGGGACAGGGGATGGATACGCAGTATTTT
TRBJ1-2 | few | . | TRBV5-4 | CASSWGGRANEKDGYTF | TGTGCCAGCAGCTGGGGGGGACGAGCCAATGAGAAGGATGGCTACACCTTC
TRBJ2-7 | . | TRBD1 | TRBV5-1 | CASSPTGAYEQYF | TGCGCCAGCAGCCCAACAGGGGCCTACGAGCAGTACTTC
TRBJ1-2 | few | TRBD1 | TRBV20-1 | CSAQGDYGYTF | TGCAGTGCGCAGGGGGACTATGGCTACACCTTC
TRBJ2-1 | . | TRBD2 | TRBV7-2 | CASSSTSGPYNEQFF | TGTGCCAGCAGCTCGACTAGCGGGCCCTACAATGAGCAGTTCTTC
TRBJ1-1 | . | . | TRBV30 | CAWSRDVSTEAFF | TGTGCCTGGAGCCGGGATGTGTCCACTGAAGCTTTCTTT
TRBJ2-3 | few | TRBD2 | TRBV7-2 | CASSSLAGGQTQYF | TGTGCCAGCAGCTCGCTAGCGGGGGGGCAAACGCAGTATTTT
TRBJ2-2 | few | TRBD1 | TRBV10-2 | CASAGQGFGELFF | TGCGCCAGCGCCGGACAGGGGTTCGGGGAGCTGTTTTTT
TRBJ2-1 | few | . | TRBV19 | CASSPSGGKDYNEQFF | TGTGCCAGTAGTCCCTCCGGGGGAAAGGACTACAATGAGCAGTTCTTC
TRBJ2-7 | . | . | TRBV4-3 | CASSQDAGRYSYEQYF | TGCGCCAGCAGCCAAGATGCGGGACGTTACTCCTACGAGCAGTACTTC
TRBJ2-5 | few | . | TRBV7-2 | CASSLDGQRLQGETQYF | TGTGCCAGCAGCTTAGACGGGCAGCGGCTACAAGGGGAGACCCAGTACTTC
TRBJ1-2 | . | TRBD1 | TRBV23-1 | CASSQSRGQGAANYGYTF | TGCGCCAGCAGTCAATCGAGGGGACAGGGGGCGGCTAACTATGGCTACACCTTC
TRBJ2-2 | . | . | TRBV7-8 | CASSTSYGGTGELFF | TGTGCCAGCAGCACCTCGTATGGGGGGACCGGGGAGCTGTTTTTT
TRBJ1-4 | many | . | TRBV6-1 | CASSEQLDEKLFF | TGTGCCAGCAGTGAACAGCTAGATGAAAAACTGTTTTTT
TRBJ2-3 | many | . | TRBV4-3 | CASSLTQRGSQYF | TGCGCCAGCAGTCTTACCCAACGGGGTTCGCAGTATTTT
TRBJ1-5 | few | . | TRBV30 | CAWSDGGDQPQHF | TGTGCCTGGAGTGATGGAGGAGACCAGCCCCAGCATTTT
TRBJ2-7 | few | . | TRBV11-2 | CASSLNGDEQYF | TGTGCCAGCAGCTTAAACGGGGACGAGCAGTACTTC
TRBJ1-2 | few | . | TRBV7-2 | CASSLGVGQGQGYTF | TGTGCCAGCAGCTTAGGAGTGGGACAAGGCCAGGGCTACACCTTC
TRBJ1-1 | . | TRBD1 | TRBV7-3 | CASSLTGQGGAAFF | TGTGCCAGCAGCTTAACGGGACAGGGAGGCGCAGCTTTCTTT
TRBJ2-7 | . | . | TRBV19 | CASRRQAGEHYEQYF | TGTGCCAGTAGGAGACAGGCGGGAGAACACTACGAGCAGTACTTC
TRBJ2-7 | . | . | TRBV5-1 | CASSFPTQRYEQYF | TGCGCCAGCAGCTTCCCTACCCAACGGTACGAGCAGTACTTC
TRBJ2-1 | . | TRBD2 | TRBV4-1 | CASSQDGLAGGSSYNEQFF | TGCGCCAGCAGCCAAGACGGACTAGCGGGAGGAAGCTCCTACAATGAGCAGTTCTTC
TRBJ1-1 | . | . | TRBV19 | CALRTEAFF | TGTGCTTTGAGGACTGAAGCTTTCTTT